This TCR beta chain came from a study of CD8+ T cells in alopecia areata. Of note for this clone: The same CDR3 also results from other DNA sequences found in this sample.

The V gene's germline CDR1 is PRHDT and CDR2 FYEKMQ (reference sequence). The CDR3 spans 14 residues. The V end lost 5 bases, the J end lost 4 bases, and 14 bases lay between the germline ends. Indicated treatment: oral pan-JAK inhibitor, 5-10 mg twice daily. It was cDNA, reverse transcribed from extracted RNA, that served as the sequencing template. Libraries were prepared by immunoSEQ multiplex PCR; TCRdb keeps only in-frame clonotypes and omits some of them. Among some 170,000 clones listed, about 53% were seen once. V gene TRBV13 combines with J gene TRBJ1-2, with D unclear. Sequences were derived from CD8+ T cells sorted from blood, sampled at week 24, from a patient treated with tofacitinib. The TCR sequence derives from a human donor with alopecia areata. The chain's CDR3 is CASSQASDFYGYTF. The CDR3 nucleotides read TGTGCCAGCAGCCAAGCAAGCGACTTCTATGGCTACACCTTC. The entire variable domain, with the rest obtained from reference TRBV13 and TRBJ1-2, is as follows: AAGVIQSPRHLIKEKRETATLKCYPIPRHDTVYWYQQGPGQDPQFLISFYEKMQSDKGSIPDRFSAQQFSDYHSELNMSSLELGDSALYFCASSQASDFYGYTFGSGTRLTVV.